These 24 T cell receptor beta chains share one sample of origin, sequenced in a study of cytomegalovirus exposure and HLA in healthy donors. Amplification used 60 Vbeta primers and 13 Jbeta primers. Here immunoSEQ multiplex PCR was the method, and the copy in TCRdb shows in-frame clones only, minus some. The sample has just over 200,000 clones, and its top ten clones hold more than 0.95%. The sequencing input was PBMCs. Receptors originate from a girl aged 2 to 9 in good health and CMV-seropositive.

J is TRBJ2-7 and V is TRBV19, with D possibly TRBD1 on 5 matching bases. The CDR3 covers 15 residues. V gave up 6 bases and J gave up 0 bases, with 15 bases separating them. Germline V gene data show CDR1 as LNHDA and CDR2 as SQIVND (reference sequence). CDR3 bases: TGTGCCAGTAGGAGAACAGGCCTGCACTCCTACGAGCAGTACTTC. Its translation is CASRRTGLHSYEQYF.

The J gene is TRBJ2-1, the V gene TRBV18; the D gene is possibly TRBD1 (5 bases). This CDR3 is built from 11 residues. Looked up from germline, CDR1 is KGHSH and CDR2 is LQKENI. V shed 6 bases and J shed 5 bases, with 5 bases lying between them. Here the CDR3 DNA reads TGTGCCAGCTCGACAGACAATGAGCAGTTCTTC. This codes for CASSTDNEQFF. The full variable domain, with the rest looked up from reference TRBV18 and TRBJ2-1, is NAGVMQNPRHLVRRRGQEARLRCSPMKGHSHVYWYRQLPEEGLKFMVYLQKENIIDESGMPKERFSAEFPKEGPSILRIQQVVRGDSAAYFCASSTDNEQFFGPGTRLTVL.

The chain is built from TRBV6-6 and TRBJ1-6, with 8 bases aligning to TRBD1. This CDR3 contains 16 residues. Germline assignment: CDR1 MNHNY and CDR2 SVGAGI (reference sequence). V trimming: 0 bases; J trimming: 7 bases; junction bases outside the gene matches: 5. The CDR3 DNA reads as TGTGCCAGCAGTTACTCCCCGGGACAGGAAAATTCACCCCTCCACTTT. It codes for CASSYSPGQENSPLHF.

The rearrangement joins TRBV28 to TRBJ2-2; D is possibly TRBD2 (6 bases). CDR1 and CDR2 from the germline V gene are MDHEN and SYDVKM. Deletions cut 2 bases from V and 4 bases from J, with 14 bases between. The CDR3 extends over 16 amino acids. The chain's CDR3 is CASSLTEGKITGELFF. DNA for the CDR3: TGTGCCAGCAGTTTAACGGAGGGGAAAATCACCGGGGAGCTGTTTTTT.

The V call is TRBV21-1, the J call TRBJ1-2; the D call TRBD1 from the table was never checked on the DNA. TRBV21-1 is an annotated pseudogene. The CDR3 runs to 13 residues. The DNA of the CDR3 is TGTGCCAGCAACGTACAGGGGGCGAGTGGCTACACCTTC. It encodes CASNVQGASGYTF.

V is TRBV28 and J is TRBJ2-5; 9 bases are a match to TRBD1. J lost 4 bases, V lost 2 bases, and 8 bases had no gene match. This CDR3 region has 16 residues. Germline V CDR1 and CDR2: MDHEN, SYDVKM. The CDR3 loop is CASSLPGQGRIETQYF. In DNA form, the CDR3 reads TGTGCCAGCAGTTTACCAGGACAGGGGAGGATAGAGACCCAGTACTTC.

The V and J genes are TRBV5-4 and TRBJ2-1, with TRBD2 matching over 9 bases. V was pared by 9 bases and J by 7 bases, with 17 bases of the junction left unmatched. In germline, CDR1 is SGHNT, CDR2 YYREEE (reference sequence). This CDR3 is built from 16 residues. Here the CDR3 DNA reads TGTGCCACCCGACAAGAAGCGGGAGGAGGTATGAATGAGCAGTTCTTC. The encoded protein is CATRQEAGGGMNEQFF.

V gene TRBV19 combines with J gene TRBJ2-7; a possible D gene is TRBD1 (6 bases). V was shortened by 5 bases and J by 1 base, with 9 bases between the two germline ends. This CDR3 has 13 amino acids. Looked up from germline, CDR1 is LNHDA and CDR2 is SQIVND (reference sequence). The CDR3 sequence: CASSGTTSYEQYF. DNA for the CDR3: TGTGCCAGTAGTGGGACAACTTCCTACGAGCAGTACTTC.

The chain has TRBV19 and TRBJ2-5, with D possibly TRBD2 on 5 matching bases. Germline V gene lookup returns CDR1 LNHDA and CDR2 SQIVND (reference sequence). V lost 3 bases and J 5 bases, leaving 10 bases between the germline ends. The CDR3 sequence is 13 residues long. The CDR3 DNA sequence: TGTGCCAGTAGTATGAGGGTAGGGGAGACCCAGTACTTC. It encodes CASSMRVGETQYF.

This rearrangement joins TRBV29-1 to TRBJ1-2; D is perhaps TRBD1 (6 bases). CDR3 length: 15 residues. V was cut by 5 bases and J by 2 bases, with 18 bases left in between. CDR1 is SQVTM, CDR2 ANQGSEA, per germline. The CDR3 protein is CSVQTGPTLNYGYTF. The DNA for the CDR3 is TGCAGCGTTCAGACAGGTCCTACGCTAAACTATGGCTACACCTTC. Using reference TRBV29-1 and TRBJ1-2 for the parts outside the CDR3, the full variable domain is SAVISQKPSRDICQRGTSLTIQCQVDSQVTMMFWYRQQPGQSLTLIATANQGSEATYESGFVIDKFPISRPNLTFSTLTVSNMSPEDSSIYLCSVQTGPTLNYGYTFGSGTRLTVV.

The rearrangement links TRBV19 to TRBJ2-5; D is ambiguous. This CDR3 has 16 residues. V lost 4 bases and J lost 0, with 15 bases in between. Germline CDR1 is LNHDA and CDR2 is SQIVND (reference sequence). The CDR3 DNA sequence: TGTGCCAGTAGTAAACCCCGAGCCGGTCACCAAGAGACCCAGTACTTC. It codes for CASSKPRAGHQETQYF. Based on the CDR3 plus reference TRBV19 and TRBJ2-5, the full variable domain is DGGITQSPKYLFRKEGQNVTLSCEQNLNHDAMYWYRQDPGQGLRLIYYSQIVNDFQKGDIAEGYSVSREKKESFPLTVTSAQKNPTAFYLCASSKPRAGHQETQYFGPGTRLLVL.

The chain uses TRBV2 and TRBJ2-1; TRBD2 is a possible D gene (5 bases). The CDR3 length is 14 residues. Germline V gene sequence: CDR1 SNHLY, CDR2 FYNNEI. Trimming cost V 0 bases and J 3 bases, with 6 bases left between them. CDR3 residues: CASSEAGDYNEQFF. DNA of the CDR3: TGTGCCAGCAGTGAAGCGGGAGACTACAATGAGCAGTTCTTC.

In nucleotides, the CDR3 is TGTGCCAGCAGTGAGACACAAGGGGTTCCAGAGACCCAGTACTTC. Translation: CASSETQGVPETQYF. The rearrangement links TRBV2 to TRBJ2-5, with a weak D call TRBD1 (5 bases). The CDR3 extends over 15 amino acids. CDR1 and CDR2 (germline): SNHLY, FYNNEI. Trimming removed 3 bases from V and 4 bases from J, with 15 bases in between. The full variable domain, rest sourced from reference TRBV2 and TRBJ2-5, is EPEVTQTPSHQVTQMGQEVILRCVPISNHLYFYWYRQILGQKVEFLVSFYNNEISEKSEIFDDQFSVERPDGSNFTLKIRSTKLEDSAMYFCASSETQGVPETQYFGPGTRLLVL.

The V call is TRBV30, the J call TRBJ2-1; TRBD2 is a possible D gene (6 bases). CDR1 and CDR2 (germline): GTSNPN, SVGIG (reference sequence). The CDR3 has 14 residues. Trimming cost V 2 bases and J 4 bases, with 12 bases left between them. CDR3 DNA sequence: TGTGCCTGGAGTCGTAGCGGCATATACAATGAGCAGTTCTTC. Protein: CAWSRSGIYNEQFF.

J is TRBJ1-1 and V is TRBV19; 12 bases match TRBD1. The CDR3 is 16 residues long. Per the germline V gene, CDR1 is LNHDA and CDR2 is SQIVND (reference sequence). The V segment lost 5 bases and the J segment 4 bases; nucleotides outside the gene matches: 8. The chain's CDR3 is CASSSGQGAVGTEAFF. The CDR3 DNA reads TGTGCCAGTAGTTCGGGACAGGGGGCGGTTGGCACTGAAGCTTTCTTT.

The rearrangement links TRBV7-2 to TRBJ2-7; D is possibly TRBD1 (5 bases). Germline V gene lookup returns CDR1 SGHTA and CDR2 FQGNSA. The CDR3 is 15 residues long. Trimming cost V 2 bases and J 6 bases, with 17 bases left between them. This chain's CDR3 is CASSLYMQGRSEQYF. The CDR3 region has the DNA TGTGCCAGCAGCTTATACATGCAGGGCAGGAGCGAGCAGTACTTC. Together with reference TRBV7-2 and TRBJ2-7, the CDR3 gives the full variable domain: GAGVSQSPSNKVTEKGKDVELRCDPISGHTALYWYRQSLGQGLEFLIYFQGNSAPDKSGLPSDRFSAERTGGSVSTLTIQRTQQEDSAVYLCASSLYMQGRSEQYFGPGTRLTVT.

The chain carries TRBV28 and TRBJ1-2; D unresolved. CDR3 length: 10 residues. V was shortened by 10 bases and J by 1 base, with 4 bases between the two germline ends. Germline V CDR1 and CDR2: MDHEN, SYDVKM. The CDR3 coding sequence is TGTGCCATCTATAACTATGGCTACACCTTC. Amino acid sequence: CAIYNYGYTF.

Points on this clone: This sample includes further DNA sequences coding for the same CDR3. The chain combines TRBV6-1 with TRBJ1-1, with D tentatively TRBD1 (5 bases). V was cut by 3 bases and J by 1 base, with 6 bases left in between. The germline V gene encodes CDR1 MNHNS and CDR2 SASEGT. This CDR3 contains 13 residues. The CDR3 here is CASSDTGNTEAFF. In DNA form, the CDR3 reads TGTGCCAGCAGTGACACAGGGAACACTGAAGCTTTCTTT.

The chain couples TRBV30 to TRBJ2-7, with D maybe TRBD2 (5 bases). With 3 bases removed from V and 1 base from J, the gap between germline ends came to 16 bases. Germline assignment: CDR1 GTSNPN and CDR2 SVGIG (reference sequence). This CDR3 spans 15 amino acids. The CDR3 loop reads CAWSWNEGQSYEQYF. The CDR3, as DNA: TGTGCCTGGAGCTGGAATGAGGGCCAATCCTACGAGCAGTACTTC. Together with reference TRBV30 and TRBJ2-7, the CDR3 gives the full variable domain: SQTIHQWPATLVQPVGSPLSLECTVEGTSNPNLYWYRQAAGRGLQLLFYSVGIGQISSEVPQNLSASRPQDRQFILSSKKLLLSDSGFYLCAWSWNEGQSYEQYFGPGTRLTVT.

The V call is TRBV15, the J call TRBJ1-4, with no clear D. CDR1 is LNHNV and CDR2 is YYDKDF in the germline V gene (reference sequence). This CDR3 is 15 amino acids long. V lost 0 bases to trimming and J lost 3 bases, with 8 bases between them. The CDR3 coding sequence is TGTGCCACCAGCAGAGATCGGAGTGCTAATGAAAAACTGTTTTTT. This translates into CATSRDRSANEKLFF.

Here the CDR3 DNA reads TGTGCCAGCAGTTTAGCCGGGTACGAGCAGTACTTC. Encoded protein: CASSLAGYEQYF. The chain combines TRBV27 with TRBJ2-7; D is unclear. CDR3 length: 12 amino acids. The germline V and J ends were trimmed by 2 bases and 4 bases, with 6 bases remaining between them. Germline V gene data show CDR1 as MNHEY and CDR2 as SMNVEV (reference sequence).

Worth noting for this clone: The germline gene is not matched at one end of the junction; a read error may be the cause. This sequence joins TRBV6-1 and TRBJ1-1; D might be TRBD1 (6 bases). This CDR3 has 14 residues. The germline CDR1 and CDR2 sequences are MNHNS and SASEGT. Here the CDR3 DNA reads TGTGCCGGCAGTCTTACAGGGCGTAACACTGAAGCTTTCTTT. This codes for CAGSLTGRNTEAFF.

The V and J genes are TRBV27 and TRBJ2-2; 12 bases align to TRBD2. After removal of 3 bases from V and 3 bases from J, the junction contained 2 bases not matched to a gene. CDR3 size: 16 residues. Germline CDR1 MNHEY, CDR2 SMNVEV (reference sequence). The CDR3: CASSLLAGGYTGELFF. CDR3 coding DNA: TGTGCCAGCAGTTTGCTAGCGGGAGGGTACACCGGGGAGCTGTTTTTT.

This chain links TRBV4-1 with TRBJ2-3; D is perhaps TRBD1 (5 bases). Trimming removed 2 bases from V and 6 bases from J, with 6 bases in between. This CDR3 contains 12 residues. Germline V gene lookup returns CDR1 MGHRA and CDR2 YSYEKL. The CDR3 reads CASSQQGDTQYF. CDR3 bases: TGCGCCAGCAGCCAACAGGGCGATACGCAGTATTTT.